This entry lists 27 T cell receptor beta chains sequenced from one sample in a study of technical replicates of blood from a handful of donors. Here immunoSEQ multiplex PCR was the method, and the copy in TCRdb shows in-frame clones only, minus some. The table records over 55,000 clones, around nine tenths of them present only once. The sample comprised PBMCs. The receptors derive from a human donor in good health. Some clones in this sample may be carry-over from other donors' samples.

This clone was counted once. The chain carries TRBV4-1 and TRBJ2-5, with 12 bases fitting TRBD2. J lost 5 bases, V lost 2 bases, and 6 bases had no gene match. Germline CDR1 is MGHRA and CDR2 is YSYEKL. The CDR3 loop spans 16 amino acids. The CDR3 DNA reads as TGCGCCAGCAGCCAACCAACTAGCGGGGGGAAGGAGACCCAGTACTTC. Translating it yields CASSQPTSGGKETQYF.

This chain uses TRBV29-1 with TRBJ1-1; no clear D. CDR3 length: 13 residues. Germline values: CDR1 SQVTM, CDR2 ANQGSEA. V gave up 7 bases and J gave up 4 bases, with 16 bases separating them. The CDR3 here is CSATRSMSTEAFF. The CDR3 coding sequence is TGCAGCGCCACCCGATCTATGAGCACTGAAGCTTTCTTT.

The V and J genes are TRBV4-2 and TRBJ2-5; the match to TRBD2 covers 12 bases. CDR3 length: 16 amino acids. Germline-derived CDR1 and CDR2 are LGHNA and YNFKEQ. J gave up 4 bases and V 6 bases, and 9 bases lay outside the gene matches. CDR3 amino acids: CASRALAGGLRETQYF. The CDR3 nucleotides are TGTGCCAGCAGAGCCCTAGCGGGGGGGCTCCGAGAGACCCAGTACTTC.

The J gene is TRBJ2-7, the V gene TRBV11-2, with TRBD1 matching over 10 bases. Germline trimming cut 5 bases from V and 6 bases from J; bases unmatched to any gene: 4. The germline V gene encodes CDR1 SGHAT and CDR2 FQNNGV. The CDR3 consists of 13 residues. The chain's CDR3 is CASSRDRGLEQYF. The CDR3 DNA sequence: TGTGCCAGCAGCAGAGACAGGGGGCTCGAGCAGTACTTC.

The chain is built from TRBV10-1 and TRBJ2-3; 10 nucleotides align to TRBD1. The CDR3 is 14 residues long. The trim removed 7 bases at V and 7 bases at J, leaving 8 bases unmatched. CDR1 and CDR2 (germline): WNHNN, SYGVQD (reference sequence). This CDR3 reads CASTGTGAYHTQYF. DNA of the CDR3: TGCGCCAGCACTGGGACAGGGGCTTATCATACGCAGTATTTT.

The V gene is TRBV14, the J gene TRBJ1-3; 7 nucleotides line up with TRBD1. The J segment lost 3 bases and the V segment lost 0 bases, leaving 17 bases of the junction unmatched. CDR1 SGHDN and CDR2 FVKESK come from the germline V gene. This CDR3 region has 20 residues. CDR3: CASSQDSTGDVGVFGNTIYF. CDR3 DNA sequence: TGTGCCAGCAGCCAAGACAGTACAGGGGATGTGGGAGTATTTGGAAACACCATATATTTT.

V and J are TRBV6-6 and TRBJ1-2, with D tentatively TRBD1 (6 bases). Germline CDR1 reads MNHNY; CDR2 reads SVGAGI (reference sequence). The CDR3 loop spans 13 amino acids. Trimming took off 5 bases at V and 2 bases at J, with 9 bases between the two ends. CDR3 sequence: CASSGQLNYGYTF. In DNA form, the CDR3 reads TGTGCCAGCAGTGGACAGTTAAACTATGGCTACACCTTC.

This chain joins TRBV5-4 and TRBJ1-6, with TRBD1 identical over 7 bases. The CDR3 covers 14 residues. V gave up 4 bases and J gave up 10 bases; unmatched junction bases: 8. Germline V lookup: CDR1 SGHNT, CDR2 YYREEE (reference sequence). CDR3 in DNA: TGTGCCAGCAGCACCAGACAGGGAGAATCACCCCTCCACTTT. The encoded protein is CASSTRQGESPLHF.

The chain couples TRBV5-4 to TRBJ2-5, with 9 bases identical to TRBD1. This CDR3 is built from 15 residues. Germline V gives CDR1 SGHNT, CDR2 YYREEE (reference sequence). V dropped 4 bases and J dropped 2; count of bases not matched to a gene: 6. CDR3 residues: CASSPTGGGQETQYF. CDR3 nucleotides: TGTGCCAGCAGCCCGACAGGGGGAGGTCAAGAGACCCAGTACTTC.

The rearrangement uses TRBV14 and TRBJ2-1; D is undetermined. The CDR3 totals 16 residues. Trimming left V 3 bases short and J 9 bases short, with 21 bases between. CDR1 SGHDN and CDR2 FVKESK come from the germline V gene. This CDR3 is CASSQITLTPFGEQFF. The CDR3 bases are TGTGCCAGCAGCCAGATAACACTAACTCCTTTCGGTGAGCAGTTCTTC. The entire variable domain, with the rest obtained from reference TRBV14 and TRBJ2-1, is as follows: EAGVTQFPSHSVIEKGQTVTLRCDPISGHDNLYWYRRVMGKEIKFLLHFVKESKQDESGMPNNRFLAERTGGTYSTLKVQPAELEDSGVYFCASSQITLTPFGEQFFGPGTRLTVL.

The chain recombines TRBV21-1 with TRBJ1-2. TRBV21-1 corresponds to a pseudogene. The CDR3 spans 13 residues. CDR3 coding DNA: TGTGCCAGCAGCAAATCATCGGGACTGGCTAACACCTTC. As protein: CASSKSSGLANTF.

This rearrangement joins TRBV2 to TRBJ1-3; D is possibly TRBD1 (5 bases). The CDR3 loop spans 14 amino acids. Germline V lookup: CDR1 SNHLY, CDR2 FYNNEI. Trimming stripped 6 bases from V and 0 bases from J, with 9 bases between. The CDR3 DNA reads TGTGCCAGCAGGGAGGGGTACTCTGGAAACACCATATATTTT. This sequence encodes CASREGYSGNTIYF. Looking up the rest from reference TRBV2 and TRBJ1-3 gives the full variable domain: EPEVTQTPSHQVTQMGQEVILRCVPISNHLYFYWYRQILGQKVEFLVSFYNNEISEKSEIFDDQFSVERPDGSNFTLKIRSTKLEDSAMYFCASREGYSGNTIYFGEGSWLTVV.

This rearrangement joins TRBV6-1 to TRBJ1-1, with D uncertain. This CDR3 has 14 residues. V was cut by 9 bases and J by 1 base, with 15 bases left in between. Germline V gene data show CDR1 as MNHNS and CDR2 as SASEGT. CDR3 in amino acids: CASQTDGRNTEAFF. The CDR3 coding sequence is TGTGCCAGTCAAACCGACGGGAGGAACACTGAAGCTTTCTTT.

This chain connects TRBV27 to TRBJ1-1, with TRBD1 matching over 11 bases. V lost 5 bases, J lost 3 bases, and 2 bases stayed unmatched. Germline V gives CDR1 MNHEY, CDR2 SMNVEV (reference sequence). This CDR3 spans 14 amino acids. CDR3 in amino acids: CASSRTGGHTEAFF. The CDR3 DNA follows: TGTGCCAGCAGTCGGACAGGGGGCCACACTGAAGCTTTCTTT.

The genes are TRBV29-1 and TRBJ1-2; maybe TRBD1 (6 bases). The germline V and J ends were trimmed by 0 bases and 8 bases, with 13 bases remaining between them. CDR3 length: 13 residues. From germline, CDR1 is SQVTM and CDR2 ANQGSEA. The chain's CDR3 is CSVEDQEGDGYTF. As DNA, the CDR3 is TGCAGCGTTGAAGATCAAGAGGGGGACGGCTACACCTTC.

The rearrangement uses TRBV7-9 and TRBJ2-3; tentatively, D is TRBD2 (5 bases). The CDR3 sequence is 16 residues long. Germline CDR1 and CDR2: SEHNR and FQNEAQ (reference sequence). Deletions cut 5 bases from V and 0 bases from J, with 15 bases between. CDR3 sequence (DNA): TGTGCCAGCAGCAGCCGCGTCGCGGGTAGCACAGATACGCAGTATTTT. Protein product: CASSSRVAGSTDTQYF.

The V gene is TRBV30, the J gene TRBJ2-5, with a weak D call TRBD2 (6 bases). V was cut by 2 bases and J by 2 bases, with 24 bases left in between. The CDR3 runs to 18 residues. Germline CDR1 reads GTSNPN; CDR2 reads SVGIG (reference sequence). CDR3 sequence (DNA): TGTGCCTGGAGTCCCGGAGGCCGCCCCGCGGGGACTCAAGAGACCCAGTACTTC. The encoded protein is CAWSPGGRPAGTQETQYF.

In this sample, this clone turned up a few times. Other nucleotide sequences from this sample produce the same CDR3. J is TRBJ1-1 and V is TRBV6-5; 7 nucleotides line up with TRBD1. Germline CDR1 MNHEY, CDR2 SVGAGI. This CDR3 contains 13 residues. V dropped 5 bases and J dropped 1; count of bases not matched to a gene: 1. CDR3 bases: TGTGCCAGCAGTAGGACAGGGAACACTGAAGCTTTCTTT. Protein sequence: CASSRTGNTEAFF.

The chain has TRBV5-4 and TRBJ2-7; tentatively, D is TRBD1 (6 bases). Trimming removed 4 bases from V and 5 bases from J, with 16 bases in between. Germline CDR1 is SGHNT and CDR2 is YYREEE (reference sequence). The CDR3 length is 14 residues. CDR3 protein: CASSQGHGVDEQYF. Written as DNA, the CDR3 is TGTGCCAGCAGCCAGGGACACGGAGTGGACGAGCAGTACTTC.

CDR3 DNA sequence: TGTGCCAGCAGCTTGGCTGGATCAGCGGGAGAAGGCATTCAGTACTTC. Amino acid sequence: CASSLAGSAGEGIQYF. This chain links TRBV5-8 with TRBJ2-4, with 8 bases lining up with TRBD2. The germline CDR1 and CDR2 sequences are SGHTS and YDEGEE. After removal of 0 bases from V and 9 bases from J, the junction contained 11 bases not matched to a gene. The CDR3 is 16 amino acids.

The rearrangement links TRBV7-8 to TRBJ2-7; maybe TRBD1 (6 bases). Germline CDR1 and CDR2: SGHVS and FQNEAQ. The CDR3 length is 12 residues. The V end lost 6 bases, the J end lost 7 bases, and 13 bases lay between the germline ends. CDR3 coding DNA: TGTGCCAGCAGAAACAGGGCGGGTGAGCAGTACTTC. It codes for CASRNRAGEQYF.

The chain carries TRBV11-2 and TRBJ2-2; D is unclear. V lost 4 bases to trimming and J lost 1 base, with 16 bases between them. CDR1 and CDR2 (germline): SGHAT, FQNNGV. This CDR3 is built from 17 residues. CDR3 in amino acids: CASSSIRRQENTGELFF. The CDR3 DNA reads TGTGCCAGCAGCTCAATTAGACGGCAGGAGAACACCGGGGAGCTGTTTTTT.

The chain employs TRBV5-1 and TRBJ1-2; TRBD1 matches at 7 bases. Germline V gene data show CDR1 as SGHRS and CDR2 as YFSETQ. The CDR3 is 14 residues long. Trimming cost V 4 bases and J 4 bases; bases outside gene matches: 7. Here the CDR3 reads CASSDPGQLYGYTF. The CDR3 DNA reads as TGCGCCAGCAGCGACCCGGGACAGCTCTATGGCTACACCTTC.

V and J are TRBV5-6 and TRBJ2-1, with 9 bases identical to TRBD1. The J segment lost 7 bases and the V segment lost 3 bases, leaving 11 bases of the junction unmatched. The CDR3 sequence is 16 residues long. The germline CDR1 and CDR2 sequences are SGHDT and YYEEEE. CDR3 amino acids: CASSWWTGTGKNEQFF. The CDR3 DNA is TGTGCCAGCAGCTGGTGGACTGGGACAGGGAAAAATGAGCAGTTCTTC.

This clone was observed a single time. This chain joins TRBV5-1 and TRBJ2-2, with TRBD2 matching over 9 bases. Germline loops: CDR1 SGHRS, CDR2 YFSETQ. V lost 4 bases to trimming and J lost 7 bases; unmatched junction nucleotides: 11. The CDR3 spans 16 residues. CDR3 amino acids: CASSNRASGMVGELFF. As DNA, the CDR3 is TGCGCCAGCAGCAATCGGGCTAGCGGGATGGTCGGGGAGCTGTTTTTT.

The CDR3 DNA follows: TGTGCCAGCAGTGGCCATCGACAGGGCAAGAATGAAAAACTGTTTTTT. Its translation is CASSGHRQGKNEKLFF. This chain links TRBV6-1 with TRBJ1-4; 7 nucleotides match TRBD1. The CDR3 runs 16 residues. The germline V gene has CDR1 MNHNS and CDR2 SASEGT. Trimming at V came to 4 bases and at J to 5 bases, leaving 10 bases not matched to a gene.

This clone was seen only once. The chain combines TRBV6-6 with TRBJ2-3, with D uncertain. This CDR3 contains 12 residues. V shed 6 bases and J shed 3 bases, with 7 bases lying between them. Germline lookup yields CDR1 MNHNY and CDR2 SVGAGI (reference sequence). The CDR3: CASSATTDTQYF. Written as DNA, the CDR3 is TGTGCCAGCAGCGCTACGACAGATACGCAGTATTTT.